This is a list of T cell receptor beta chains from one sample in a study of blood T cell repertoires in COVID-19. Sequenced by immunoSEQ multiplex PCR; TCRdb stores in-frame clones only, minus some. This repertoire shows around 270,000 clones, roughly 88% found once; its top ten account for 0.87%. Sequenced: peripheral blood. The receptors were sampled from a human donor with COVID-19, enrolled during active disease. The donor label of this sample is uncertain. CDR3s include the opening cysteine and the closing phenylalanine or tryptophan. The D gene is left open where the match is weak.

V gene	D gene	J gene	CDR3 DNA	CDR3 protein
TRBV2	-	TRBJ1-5	TGTGCCAGCAAGGACGGGGGAGGACAGCCCCAGCATTTT	CASKDGGGQPQHF
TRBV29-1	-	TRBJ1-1	TGCAGCGTAGATACGGGACAAATGAACACTGAAGCTTTCTTT	CSVDTGQMNTEAFF
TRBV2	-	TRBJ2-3	TGTGCCAGCAGTGAGGGCGGGTATAGCACAGATACGCAGTATTTT	CASSEGGYSTDTQYF
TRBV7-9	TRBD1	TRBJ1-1	TGTGCCAGCGGGACCACAGGGGGAACTGAAGCTTTCTTT	CASGTTGGTEAFF
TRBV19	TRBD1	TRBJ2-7	TGTGCCAGTACCACCGGGACAGGGCTGGTCTACGAGCAGTACTTC	CASTTGTGLVYEQYF
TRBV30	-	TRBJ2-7	TGTGCCTGGAGTTGGAGGAGGGCTGCCGAGCAGTACTTC	CAWSWRRAAEQYF
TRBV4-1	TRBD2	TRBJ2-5	TGCGCCAGCAGCCTAGCGGGAGTTGAGACCCAGTACTTC	CASSLAGVETQYF
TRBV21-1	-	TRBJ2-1	TGTGCCAGCAGCCGCGGGATCCCCAGCTCCTACAATGAGCAGTTCTTC	CASSRGIPSSYNEQFF
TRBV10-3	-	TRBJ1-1	TGTGCCATCAGTGATCCCCAAGGGGTCTTGACTTTCTTT	CAISDPQGVLTFF
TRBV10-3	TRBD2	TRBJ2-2	TGTGCCATCAAAATAGCGGGAGCGAACACCGGGGAGCTGTTTTTT	CAIKIAGANTGELFF
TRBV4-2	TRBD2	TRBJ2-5	TGTGCCAGCAGCCAAGAGGGGACTAGCGGGAGGGGAAGGGAGACCCAGTACTTC	CASSQEGTSGRGRETQYF
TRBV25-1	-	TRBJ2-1	TGTGCCAGCAGTGAATCCGCGGGATGGGGTCATCACAATGAGCAGTTCTTC	CASSESAGWGHHNEQFF